The source of this TCR beta chain is a study of OX40 agonist ivuxolimab in advanced cancers. CDR3 size: 13 residues. Germline V gene sequence: CDR1 SGHTS, CDR2 YDEGEE. V dropped 4 bases and J dropped 4 bases, with 12 bases sitting between them. Sequencing was performed with immunoSEQ multiplex PCR; in TCRdb, only in-frame clones are kept and a portion is missing. The sample has about 67,000 clones; 80% to 90% are singletons. This clone was picked up one time. The chain carries TRBV5-8 and TRBJ2-7; no clear D gene. Sequenced here: CD4+ or CD8+ T cells sorted from blood, sampled in a trial of the OX40 agonist ivuxolimab. The receptor comes from an adult with an advanced solid tumor such as melanoma, head and neck, liver or kidney cancer. The CDR3, as DNA: TGTGCCAGCAGCCCCGGCGGAAGGTACGAGCAGTACTTC. Amino acids: CASSPGGRYEQYF.